This TCR beta chain was obtained from a study of T cell repertoires in cytomegalovirus infection. For the study at large: Carrying CMV and the relevant HLA type showed in public TCR beta signatures.

The length of the CDR3 is 14 residues. Trimming stripped 2 bases from V and 5 bases from J, with 12 bases between. CDR1 is MNHEY, CDR2 SVGAGI, per germline. MiXCR, run by TCRdb on the reads, gives a single entry per CDR3 protein. The sample lists around 550,000 distinct CDR3 sequences, about 30% seen once, with under 15% in the top ten. The chain employs TRBV6-5 and TRBJ2-5; D gene uncertain. The receptor was derived from a human donor in good health (CMV status not recorded). Some clones in this sample may be carry-over from other donors' samples. The material sequenced was PBMCs. CDR3 nucleotide sequence: TGTGCCAGCAGTTACGGAGATCGGTCCGAGACCCAGTACTTC. This sequence encodes CASSYGDRSETQYF.